The entry that follows covers one TCR beta chain sequence. The CDR3 runs 13 residues. Germline V CDR1 and CDR2: MNHNY, SVGAGI (reference sequence). V was cut by 2 bases and J by 3 bases, with 8 bases left in between. The data derive from a study of blood T cell repertoires in COVID-19. Study information: The United States, Italy and Spain were the sources of the acute and convalescent COVID-19 samples. T cells, B-cell-depleted T cells, or PBMCs supplied cDNA or gDNA.

Methods used by the authors: Estimation of nucleated cell counts was performed using reference gene primer amplification. Method: immunoSEQ multiplex PCR; TCRdb's copy keeps in-frame clones and lacks some. The V and J calls and clone size are taken from that table; D and trimming were inferred from the DNA. Here the sample spans some 120,000 clones, 85% to 90% being singletons. This sequence was found in a man between 65 and 85 years old with active or convalescent COVID-19. The rearrangement uses TRBV6-6 and TRBJ2-7; unclear D gene. The sample comprised peripheral blood. DNA of the CDR3: TGTGCCAGCAGTTACGACGGAGACTACGAGCAGTACTTC. This translates into CASSYDGDYEQYF.